What follows is one T cell receptor beta chain and its context. What it recognizes is unknown. V dropped 5 bases and J dropped 0 bases, with 14 bases sitting between them. CDR1 SGHNT and CDR2 YENEEA come from the germline V gene. The CDR3 spans 16 residues. The sample originates from a study of T cell responses to AZD1222 COVID-19 vaccine. TCRdb keeps only in-frame clones here, not all; method: immunoSEQ multiplex PCR. The sample includes more than 110,000 clones, 88% seen only once; the top ten take around 3%. General study findings and limits: Increases in Spike-specific TCR breadth and depth were seen after two AZD1222 doses. The repertoires were collected only after the peak T cell response. The donor group comprised mostly white British people and more females; the analysis possibly underestimated clonal diversity. Seropositive AZD1222 recipients at baseline numbered only five to seven.

The chain combines TRBV11-3 with TRBJ2-1; D unclear. The sample in question was peripheral blood, obtained on day 0 of AZD1222 vaccination. The TCR sequence derives from an adult in good health. In nucleotides, the CDR3 is TGTGCCAGCAGCCCCGAGCCAGCGCACTCCTACAATGAGCAGTTCTTC. This encodes CASSPEPAHSYNEQFF.